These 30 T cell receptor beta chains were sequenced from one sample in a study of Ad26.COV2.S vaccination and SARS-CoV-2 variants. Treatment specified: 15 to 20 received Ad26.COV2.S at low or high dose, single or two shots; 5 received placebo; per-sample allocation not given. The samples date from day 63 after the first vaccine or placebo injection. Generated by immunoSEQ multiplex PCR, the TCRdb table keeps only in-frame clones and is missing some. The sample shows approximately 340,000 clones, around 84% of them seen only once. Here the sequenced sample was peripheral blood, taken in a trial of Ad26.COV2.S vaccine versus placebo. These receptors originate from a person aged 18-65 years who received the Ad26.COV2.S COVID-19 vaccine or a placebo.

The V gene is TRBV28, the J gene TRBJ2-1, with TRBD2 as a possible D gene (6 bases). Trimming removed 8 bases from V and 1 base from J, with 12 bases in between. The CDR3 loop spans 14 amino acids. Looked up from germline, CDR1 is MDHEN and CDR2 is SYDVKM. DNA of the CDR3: TGTGCCAGCCGATCCCGGGAGTCCTACAATGAGCAGTTCTTC. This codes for CASRSRESYNEQFF.

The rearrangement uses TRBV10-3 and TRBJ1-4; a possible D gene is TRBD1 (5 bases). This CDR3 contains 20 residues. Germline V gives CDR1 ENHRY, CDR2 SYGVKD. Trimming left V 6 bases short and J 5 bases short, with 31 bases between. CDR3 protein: CAIRGGYLTRMKCQNEKLFF. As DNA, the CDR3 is TGTGCCATCAGGGGGGGGTACCTAACCAGAATGAAGTGCCAGAATGAAAAACTGTTTTTT.

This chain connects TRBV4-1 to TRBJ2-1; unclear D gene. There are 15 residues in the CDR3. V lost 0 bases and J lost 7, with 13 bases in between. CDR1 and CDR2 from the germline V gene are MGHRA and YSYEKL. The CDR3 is CASSQDVLIMNEQFF. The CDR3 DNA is TGCGCCAGCAGCCAAGACGTCTTGATTATGAATGAGCAGTTCTTC.

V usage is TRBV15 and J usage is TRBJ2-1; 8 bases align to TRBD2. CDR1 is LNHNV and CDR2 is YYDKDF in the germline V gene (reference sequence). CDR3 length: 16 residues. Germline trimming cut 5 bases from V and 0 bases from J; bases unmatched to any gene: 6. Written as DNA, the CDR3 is TGTGCCACCAGCTCTATAGCGGGAAGCTCCTACAATGAGCAGTTCTTC. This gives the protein CATSSIAGSSYNEQFF.

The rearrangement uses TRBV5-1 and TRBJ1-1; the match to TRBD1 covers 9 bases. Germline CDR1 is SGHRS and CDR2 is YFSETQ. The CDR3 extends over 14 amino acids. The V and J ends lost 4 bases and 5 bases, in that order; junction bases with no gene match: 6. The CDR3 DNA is TGCGCCAGCAGCCTACAGGGGGCGGGTACTGAAGCTTTCTTT. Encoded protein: CASSLQGAGTEAFF.

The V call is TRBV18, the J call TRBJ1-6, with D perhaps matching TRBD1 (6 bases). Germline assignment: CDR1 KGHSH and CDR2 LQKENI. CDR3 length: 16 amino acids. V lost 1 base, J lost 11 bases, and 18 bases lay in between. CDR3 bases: TGTGCCAGCTCACCACGCGGCGAGGGGGAAGCAGCACCCCTCCACTTT. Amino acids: CASSPRGEGEAAPLHF.

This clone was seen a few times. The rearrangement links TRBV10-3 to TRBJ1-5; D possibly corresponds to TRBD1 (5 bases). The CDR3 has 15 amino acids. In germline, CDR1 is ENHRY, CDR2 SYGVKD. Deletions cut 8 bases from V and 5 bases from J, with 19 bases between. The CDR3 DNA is TGTGCCATCGGGGGAGACCGGGACGGCTATCAGCCCCAGCATTTT. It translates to CAIGGDRDGYQPQHF.

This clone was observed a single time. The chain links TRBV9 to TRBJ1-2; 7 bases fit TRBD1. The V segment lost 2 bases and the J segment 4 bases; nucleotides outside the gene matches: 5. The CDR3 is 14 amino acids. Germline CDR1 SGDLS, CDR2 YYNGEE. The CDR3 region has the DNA TGTGCCAGCAGCGTTTCAGGGGGTCCCTATGGCTACACCTTC. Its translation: CASSVSGGPYGYTF.

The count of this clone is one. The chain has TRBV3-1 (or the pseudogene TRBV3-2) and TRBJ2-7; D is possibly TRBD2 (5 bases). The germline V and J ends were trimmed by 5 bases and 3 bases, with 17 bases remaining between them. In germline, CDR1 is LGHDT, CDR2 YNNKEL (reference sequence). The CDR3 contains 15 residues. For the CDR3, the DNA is TGTGCCAGCAGCGCCCGGGATCCTAGCAGCTACGAGCAGTACTTC. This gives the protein CASSARDPSSYEQYF.

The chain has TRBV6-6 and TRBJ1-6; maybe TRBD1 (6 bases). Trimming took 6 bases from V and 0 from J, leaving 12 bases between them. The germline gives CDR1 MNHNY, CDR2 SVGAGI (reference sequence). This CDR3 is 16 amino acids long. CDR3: CASRRQASSYNSPLHF. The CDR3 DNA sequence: TGTGCCAGCAGACGACAGGCCAGCTCCTATAATTCACCCCTCCACTTT.

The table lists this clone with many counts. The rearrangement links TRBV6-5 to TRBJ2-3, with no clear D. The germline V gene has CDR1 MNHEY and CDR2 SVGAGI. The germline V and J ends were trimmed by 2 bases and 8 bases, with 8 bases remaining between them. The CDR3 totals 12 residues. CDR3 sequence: CASSYVGGTQYF. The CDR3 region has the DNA TGTGCCAGCAGTTACGTCGGTGGTACGCAGTATTTT.

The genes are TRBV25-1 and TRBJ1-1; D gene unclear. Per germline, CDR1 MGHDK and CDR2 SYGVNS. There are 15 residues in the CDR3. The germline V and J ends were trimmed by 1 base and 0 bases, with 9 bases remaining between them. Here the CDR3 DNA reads TGTGCCAGCAGTGAATCGGGGAAGATGAACACTGAAGCTTTCTTT. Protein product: CASSESGKMNTEAFF. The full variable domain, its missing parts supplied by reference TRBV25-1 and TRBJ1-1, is EADIYQTPRYLVIGTGKKITLECSQTMGHDKMYWYQQDPGMELHLIHYSYGVNSTEKGDLSSESTVSRIRTEHFPLTLESARPSHTSQYLCASSESGKMNTEAFFGQGTRLTVV.

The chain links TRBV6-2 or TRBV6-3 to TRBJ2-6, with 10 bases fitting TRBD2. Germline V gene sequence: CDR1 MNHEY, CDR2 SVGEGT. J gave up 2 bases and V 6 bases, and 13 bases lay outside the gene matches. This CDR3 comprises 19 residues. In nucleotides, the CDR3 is TGTGCCAGCAGCCAAAGTTTAGCGGGGGGTGCCCCTGGGGCCAACGTCCTGACTTTC. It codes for CASSQSLAGGAPGANVLTF.

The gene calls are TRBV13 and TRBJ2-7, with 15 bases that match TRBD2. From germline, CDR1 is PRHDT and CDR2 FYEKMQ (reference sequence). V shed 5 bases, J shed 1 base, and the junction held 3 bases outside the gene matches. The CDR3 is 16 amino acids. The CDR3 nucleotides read TGTGCCAGCAGCGCTGGACTAGCGGGAGGGTCCTACGAGCAGTACTTC. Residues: CASSAGLAGGSYEQYF.

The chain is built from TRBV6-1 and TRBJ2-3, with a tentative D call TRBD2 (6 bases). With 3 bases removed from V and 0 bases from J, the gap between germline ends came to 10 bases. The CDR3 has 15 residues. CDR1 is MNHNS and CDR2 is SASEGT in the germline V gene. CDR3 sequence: CASSEVAESTDTQYF. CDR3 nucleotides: TGTGCCAGCAGTGAGGTAGCGGAAAGCACAGATACGCAGTATTTT.

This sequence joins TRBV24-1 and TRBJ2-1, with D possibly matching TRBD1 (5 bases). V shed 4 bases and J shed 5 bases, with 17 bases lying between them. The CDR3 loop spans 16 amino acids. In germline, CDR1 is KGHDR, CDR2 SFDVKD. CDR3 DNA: TGTGCCACCAGTGACAATCAAGGGGCGACAAACAATGAGCAGTTCTTC. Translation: CATSDNQGATNNEQFF.

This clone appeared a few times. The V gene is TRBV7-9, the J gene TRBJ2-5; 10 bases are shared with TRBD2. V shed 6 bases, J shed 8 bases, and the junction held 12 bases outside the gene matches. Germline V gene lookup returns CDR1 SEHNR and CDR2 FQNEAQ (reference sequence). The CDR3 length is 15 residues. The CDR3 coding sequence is TGTGCCAGCAGTTCTACGTCGGAGCGGGAGGGCACCCAGTACTTC. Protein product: CASSSTSEREGTQYF.

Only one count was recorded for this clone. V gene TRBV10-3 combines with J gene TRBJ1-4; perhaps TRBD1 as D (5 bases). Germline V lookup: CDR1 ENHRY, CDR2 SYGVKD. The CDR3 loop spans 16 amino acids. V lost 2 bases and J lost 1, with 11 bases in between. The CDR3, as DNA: TGTGCCATCAGTGAGAGGGGACTACGAACTAATGAAAAACTGTTTTTT. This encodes CAISERGLRTNEKLFF.

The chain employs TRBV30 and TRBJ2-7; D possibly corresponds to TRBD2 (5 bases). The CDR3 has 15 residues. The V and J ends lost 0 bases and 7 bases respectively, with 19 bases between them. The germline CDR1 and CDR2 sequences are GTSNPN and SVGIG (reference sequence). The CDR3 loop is CAWSVGWTGYVEQYF. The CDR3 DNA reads TGTGCCTGGAGTGTAGGATGGACTGGCTACGTGGAGCAGTACTTC.

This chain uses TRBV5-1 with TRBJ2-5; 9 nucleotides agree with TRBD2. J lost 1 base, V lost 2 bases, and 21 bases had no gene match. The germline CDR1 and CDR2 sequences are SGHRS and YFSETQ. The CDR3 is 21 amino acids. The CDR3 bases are TGCGCCAGCAGCTTCGATAGGGCAGGGGGAAGGCTAGCGGGATTCCAAGAGACCCAGTACTTC. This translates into CASSFDRAGGRLAGFQETQYF.

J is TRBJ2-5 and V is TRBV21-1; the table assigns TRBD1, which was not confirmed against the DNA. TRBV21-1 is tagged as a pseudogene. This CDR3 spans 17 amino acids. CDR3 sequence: CASSKARAGGRQETQYF. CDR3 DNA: TGTGCCAGCAGCAAAGCGAGGGCAGGGGGTCGCCAAGAGACCCAGTACTTC.

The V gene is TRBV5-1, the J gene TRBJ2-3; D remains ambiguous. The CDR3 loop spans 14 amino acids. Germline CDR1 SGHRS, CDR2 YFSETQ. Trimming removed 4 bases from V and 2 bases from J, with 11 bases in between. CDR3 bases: TGCGCCAGCAGCGTGCCGCAGAACACAGATACGCAGTATTTT. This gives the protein CASSVPQNTDTQYF. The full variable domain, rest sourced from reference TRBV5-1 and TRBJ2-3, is KAGVTQTPRYLIKTRGQQVTLSCSPISGHRSVSWYQQTPGQGLQFLFEYFSETQRNKGNFPGRFSGRQFSNSRSEMNVSTLELGDSALYLCASSVPQNTDTQYFGPGTRLTVL.

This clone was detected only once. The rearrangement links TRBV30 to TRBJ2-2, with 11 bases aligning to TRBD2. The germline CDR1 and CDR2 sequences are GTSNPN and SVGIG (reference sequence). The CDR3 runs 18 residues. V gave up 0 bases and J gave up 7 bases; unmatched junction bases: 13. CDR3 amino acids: CAWSVKSGSGRAVGELFF. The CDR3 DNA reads TGTGCCTGGAGTGTAAAGTCTGGTAGCGGGAGGGCTGTCGGGGAGCTGTTTTTT.

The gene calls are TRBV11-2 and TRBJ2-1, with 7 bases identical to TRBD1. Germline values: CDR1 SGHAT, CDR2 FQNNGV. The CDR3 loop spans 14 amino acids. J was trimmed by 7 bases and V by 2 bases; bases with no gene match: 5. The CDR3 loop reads CASSLIRGRNEQFF. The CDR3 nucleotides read TGTGCCAGCAGCTTAATAAGGGGGCGAAATGAGCAGTTCTTC.

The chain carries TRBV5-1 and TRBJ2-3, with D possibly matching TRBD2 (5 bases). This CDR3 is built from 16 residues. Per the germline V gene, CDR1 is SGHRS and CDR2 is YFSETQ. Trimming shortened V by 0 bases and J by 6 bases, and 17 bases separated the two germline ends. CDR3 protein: CASSLGAGSGWDTQYF. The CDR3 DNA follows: TGCGCCAGCAGCTTGGGGGCGGGCTCGGGATGGGATACGCAGTATTTT.

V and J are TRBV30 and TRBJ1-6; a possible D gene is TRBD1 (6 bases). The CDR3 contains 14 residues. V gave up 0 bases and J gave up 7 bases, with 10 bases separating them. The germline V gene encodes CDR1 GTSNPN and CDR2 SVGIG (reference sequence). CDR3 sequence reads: CAWSVGDKNSPLHF. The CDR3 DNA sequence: TGTGCCTGGAGTGTAGGGGACAAAAATTCACCCCTCCACTTT.

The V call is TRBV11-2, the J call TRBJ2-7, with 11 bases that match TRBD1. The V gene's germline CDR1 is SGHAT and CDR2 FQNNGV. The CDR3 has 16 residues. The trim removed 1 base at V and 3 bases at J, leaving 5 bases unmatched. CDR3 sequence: CASSLVGTGGGYEQYF. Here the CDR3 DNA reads TGTGCCAGCAGCTTAGTGGGGACAGGGGGAGGCTACGAGCAGTACTTC.

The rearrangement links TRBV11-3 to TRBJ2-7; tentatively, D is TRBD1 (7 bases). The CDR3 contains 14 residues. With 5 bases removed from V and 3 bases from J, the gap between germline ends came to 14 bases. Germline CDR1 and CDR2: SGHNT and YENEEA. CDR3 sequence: CASSPRGDSYEQYF. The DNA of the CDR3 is TGTGCCAGCAGCCCCAGGGGGGACAGCTACGAGCAGTACTTC.

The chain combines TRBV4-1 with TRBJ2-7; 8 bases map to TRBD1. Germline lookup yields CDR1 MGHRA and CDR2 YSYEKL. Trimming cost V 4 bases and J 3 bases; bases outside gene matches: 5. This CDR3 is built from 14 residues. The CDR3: CASSPTGQDYEQYF. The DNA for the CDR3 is TGCGCCAGCAGCCCGACGGGACAGGACTACGAGCAGTACTTC.

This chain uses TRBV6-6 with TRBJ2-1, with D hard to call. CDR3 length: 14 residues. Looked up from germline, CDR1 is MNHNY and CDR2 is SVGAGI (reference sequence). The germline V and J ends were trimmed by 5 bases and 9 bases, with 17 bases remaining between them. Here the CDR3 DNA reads TGTGCCAGCAGTCCCCTTTTGTCCGTCAGTGAGCAGTTCTTC. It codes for CASSPLLSVSEQFF.